The 30 T cell receptor beta chains below all came from one sample that was sequenced in a study of blood T cell repertoires in COVID-19. Measured with immunoSEQ multiplex PCR; TCRdb has only the in-frame clones, and not every one. The data show 200,000 to 250,000 clones, with roughly four fifths seen just once and about 4.8% held by the top ten. Sequencing used peripheral blood. All receptors come from a woman in her sixties or seventies with COVID-19, enrolled during active disease.

V gene TRBV25-1 combines with J gene TRBJ2-1; tentative D call: TRBD2 (5 bases). Looked up from germline, CDR1 is MGHDK and CDR2 is SYGVNS. V was trimmed by 6 bases and J by 7 bases, leaving 22 bases between them. This CDR3 is built from 16 residues. The CDR3 sequence: CASRPSRTLSGNEQFF. Written as DNA, the CDR3 is TGTGCCAGCAGGCCATCTCGGACGCTTTCGGGGAATGAGCAGTTCTTC.

The rearrangement joins TRBV7-8 to TRBJ1-5, with 12 bases fitting TRBD1. Germline V gives CDR1 SGHVS, CDR2 FQNEAQ. The CDR3 is made up of 15 amino acids. V lost 7 bases and J lost 3; bases outside the gene matches: 4. The CDR3 DNA is TGTGCCAGCACGGGACAGGGGGCCAACAATCAGCCCCAGCATTTT. Protein: CASTGQGANNQPQHF.

This clone appeared once. The identical CDR3 is also encoded by other nucleotide sequences in the sample. The chain recombines TRBV18 with TRBJ2-3, with TRBD1 matching over 11 bases. The length of the CDR3 is 15 residues. With V trimmed by 3 bases and J by 6 bases, 5 bases remained unmatched. The germline gives CDR1 KGHSH, CDR2 LQKENI. As DNA, the CDR3 is TGTGCCAGCTCACCCGGGACAGGGGGAAAGGATACGCAGTATTTT. Translation: CASSPGTGGKDTQYF. The full variable domain, with the rest looked up from reference TRBV18 and TRBJ2-3, is NAGVMQNPRHLVRRRGQEARLRCSPMKGHSHVYWYRQLPEEGLKFMVYLQKENIIDESGMPKERFSAEFPKEGPSILRIQQVVRGDSAAYFCASSPGTGGKDTQYFGPGTRLTVL.

The chain employs TRBV4-3 and TRBJ1-4; D remains ambiguous. V lost 3 bases, J lost 0 bases, and 11 bases lay in between. This CDR3 comprises 16 residues. Germline lookup yields CDR1 LGHNA and CDR2 YSLEER. In nucleotides, the CDR3 is TGCGCCAGCAGCCAGAGACACGGATCAACTAATGAAAAACTGTTTTTT. Protein product: CASSQRHGSTNEKLFF.

The chain carries TRBV4-3 and TRBJ2-1, with a possible D match to TRBD1 (5 bases). Germline-derived CDR1 and CDR2 are LGHNA and YSLEER. CDR3 length: 15 residues. Trimming left V 0 bases short and J 3 bases short, with 9 bases between. The CDR3 nucleotides are TGCGCCAGCAGCCAAGACTCAGGGAACTACAATGAGCAGTTCTTC. Amino acids: CASSQDSGNYNEQFF.

V is TRBV24-1 and J is TRBJ2-3; 8 nucleotides agree with TRBD2. CDR1 and CDR2 (germline): KGHDR, SFDVKD. This CDR3 spans 17 amino acids. With V trimmed by 4 bases and J by 3 bases, 11 bases remained unmatched. The CDR3 DNA reads as TGTGCCACCAGTGACCCCCGTGGAGCGGGAGCTACAGATACGCAGTATTTT. This codes for CATSDPRGAGATDTQYF.

The V call is TRBV10-3, the J call TRBJ1-5; D uncertain. Germline lookup yields CDR1 ENHRY and CDR2 SYGVKD. V was pared by 7 bases and J by 0 bases, with 7 bases between. The CDR3 spans 13 residues. Here the CDR3 reads CAINTDSNQPQHF. CDR3 nucleotides: TGTGCCATCAATACTGATAGCAATCAGCCCCAGCATTTT.

The chain has TRBV7-2 and TRBJ1-4, with 8 bases identical to TRBD1. J gave up 6 bases and V 5 bases, and 8 bases lay outside the gene matches. The CDR3 is 15 residues long. Per the germline V gene, CDR1 is SGHTA and CDR2 is FQGNSA. The CDR3 spells CASSSLGQGYEKLFF. CDR3 in DNA: TGTGCCAGCAGCAGCCTCGGACAGGGTTATGAAAAACTGTTTTTT.

The chain is built from TRBV7-9 and TRBJ2-7; no clear D gene. With 2 bases removed from V and 4 bases from J, the gap between germline ends came to 12 bases. The CDR3 totals 14 residues. The germline V gene encodes CDR1 SEHNR and CDR2 FQNEAQ (reference sequence). The CDR3 protein is CASSLRDKSYEQYF. In DNA form, the CDR3 reads TGTGCCAGCAGCTTACGAGACAAGTCTTACGAGCAGTACTTC.

The sample holds a few counts of this clone. This chain uses TRBV28 with TRBJ1-1, with a weak D call TRBD1 (5 bases). V gave up 6 bases and J gave up 10 bases, with 12 bases separating them. The CDR3 totals 11 residues. Germline V gives CDR1 MDHEN, CDR2 SYDVKM. This CDR3 is CASSSGRLAFF. CDR3 sequence (DNA): TGTGCCAGCAGCTCAGGGCGTTTAGCTTTCTTT.

The gene calls are TRBV27 and TRBJ1-2, with TRBD1 as a possible D gene (6 bases). V was clipped by 5 bases and J by 7 bases, with 26 bases between them. The CDR3 extends over 17 amino acids. The germline CDR1 and CDR2 sequences are MNHEY and SMNVEV (reference sequence). The CDR3 here is CASSRDILSGGFGGYTF. Here the CDR3 DNA reads TGTGCCAGCAGTAGGGACATTCTGAGCGGTGGGTTCGGTGGCTACACCTTC.

This sequence joins TRBV4-1 and TRBJ2-3; D gene ambiguous. The V gene lost 1 base and the J gene lost 1 base, with 6 bases spanning the gap. Germline V gene data show CDR1 as MGHRA and CDR2 as YSYEKL. CDR3 length equals 14 residues. CDR3 coding DNA: TGCGCCAGCAGCCAAGGAGCCCGCACAGATACGCAGTATTTT. Amino acids: CASSQGARTDTQYF.

The chain joins TRBV5-1 to TRBJ2-7, with 10 bases fitting TRBD2. This CDR3 comprises 14 residues. Trimming took 5 bases from V and 7 from J; bases not matched to a gene: 9. CDR1 and CDR2 from the germline V gene are SGHRS and YFSETQ. CDR3 in DNA: TGCGCCAGCAGTCCCGGGACTAGCGCTCGGGAGCAGTACTTC. It is translated as CASSPGTSAREQYF.

This clone was found many times. V usage is TRBV6-2 or TRBV6-3 and J usage is TRBJ2-5, with 11 bases matching TRBD2. J was trimmed by 5 bases and V by 5 bases; bases with no gene match: 1. Germline CDR1 and CDR2: MNHEY and SVGEGT. The CDR3 spans 13 residues. This chain's CDR3 is CASSGLAGETQYF. In nucleotides, the CDR3 is TGTGCCAGCAGTGGACTAGCGGGCGAGACCCAGTACTTC.

This chain uses TRBV5-1 with TRBJ1-2; 7 positions agree with TRBD1. The length of the CDR3 is 13 residues. Germline CDR1 is SGHRS and CDR2 is YFSETQ. The V gene end was trimmed by 4 bases and the J gene end by 3 bases; junction bases not matched to a gene: 3. The CDR3, as DNA: TGCGCCAGCAGCGCTGGGACAGACTATGGCTACACCTTC. The encoded protein is CASSAGTDYGYTF.

This clone was detected a few times. V usage is TRBV5-1 and J usage is TRBJ1-2; 7 bases align to TRBD1. Germline assignment: CDR1 SGHRS and CDR2 YFSETQ. The CDR3 loop spans 13 amino acids. The ends lost 6 bases at V and 8 bases at J; junction bases unmatched: 10. DNA of the CDR3: TGCGCCAGCACCCTATGGACAGGAGAAGGCTACACCTTC. Protein sequence: CASTLWTGEGYTF.

J is TRBJ2-1 and V is TRBV2; 7 bases fit TRBD1. CDR3 length: 16 residues. Trimming removed 5 bases from V and 4 bases from J; junction bases left unmatched: 11. Germline assignment: CDR1 SNHLY and CDR2 FYNNEI. As DNA, the CDR3 is TGTGCCAGCAGTAGGATGACAGGGTTAAGGTACAATGAGCAGTTCTTC. This translates into CASSRMTGLRYNEQFF.

This chain links TRBV28 with TRBJ1-2, with D hard to call. CDR1 and CDR2 from the germline V gene are MDHEN and SYDVKM. This CDR3 spans 12 amino acids. Between the trimmed V and J ends, which lost 6 bases and 0 bases, there was a span of 5 bases. CDR3 nucleotide sequence: TGTGCCAGCAGGCTAACTAACTATGGCTACACCTTC. It codes for CASRLTNYGYTF.

The CDR3 reads CASSPGPRDRVDAFF. The CDR3 coding sequence is TGTGCCAGCAGCCCGGGCCCACGGGACAGGGTTGACGCTTTCTTT. The J gene is TRBJ1-1, the V gene TRBV11-2, with 9 nucleotides matching TRBD1. Germline trimming cut 5 bases from V and 11 bases from J; bases unmatched to any gene: 15. Germline loops: CDR1 SGHAT, CDR2 FQNNGV. This CDR3 contains 15 residues.

The chain carries TRBV4-1 and TRBJ1-1, with D possibly being TRBD1 (6 bases). Trimming took 0 bases from V and 4 from J, leaving 18 bases between them. The CDR3 sequence is 17 residues long. Germline assignment: CDR1 MGHRA and CDR2 YSYEKL. CDR3 sequence (DNA): TGCGCCAGCAGCCAAGAAGCTAGGGTCAGGGGACGCACTGAAGCTTTCTTT. Encoded protein: CASSQEARVRGRTEAFF.

The V call is TRBV7-6, the J call TRBJ2-3, with 16 bases that match TRBD2. CDR1 and CDR2 (germline): SGHVS, FNYEAQ. This CDR3 comprises 17 residues. After removal of 1 base from V and 7 bases from J, the junction contained 5 bases not matched to a gene. The CDR3 bases are TGTGCCAGCAGCTTAGGGGGACTAGCGGGAGGGCTACATACGCAGTATTTT. Its protein product is CASSLGGLAGGLHTQYF.

The DNA for the CDR3 is TGTGCCAGCAGGAGATCGGGGGGTAGTACAAGCACAGATACGCAGTATTTT. This codes for CASRRSGGSTSTDTQYF. The J gene is TRBJ2-3, the V gene TRBV11-3, with TRBD2 identical over 7 bases. Germline lookup yields CDR1 SGHNT and CDR2 YENEEA. This CDR3 spans 17 amino acids. Trimming cost V 6 bases and J 0 bases; bases outside gene matches: 12.

The chain has TRBV7-2 and TRBJ2-2; no reliable D call. The CDR3 has 14 amino acids. Germline V gene lookup returns CDR1 SGHTA and CDR2 FQGNSA. V gave up 4 bases and J gave up 4 bases, with 10 bases separating them. The CDR3 sequence: CASSSPLVTGELFF. In nucleotides, the CDR3 is TGTGCCAGCAGCTCCCCCCTCGTCACCGGGGAGCTGTTTTTT.

A single count supports this clone. The chain employs TRBV5-6 and TRBJ2-3; D is perhaps TRBD1 (5 bases). This CDR3 comprises 12 residues. The ends were cut back, 2 bases at V and 6 bases at J, with 7 bases in the middle. Per germline, CDR1 SGHDT and CDR2 YYEEEE. The DNA of the CDR3 is TGTGCCAGCAGCTTAGGGGTTGATACGCAGTATTTT. Its protein product is CASSLGVDTQYF. The variable domain in full, completed from reference TRBV5-6 and TRBJ2-3, reads DAGVTQSPTHLIKTRGQQVTLRCSPKSGHDTVSWYQQALGQGPQFIFQYYEEEERQRGNFPDRFSGHQFPNYSSELNVNALLLGDSALYLCASSLGVDTQYFGPGTRLTVL.

This clone was seen more than once but under ten times. CDR3 sequence: CSATVWGTDTQYF. CDR3 coding DNA: TGCAGTGCTACAGTGTGGGGCACAGATACGCAGTATTTT. The V gene is TRBV29-1, the J gene TRBJ2-3, with D unclear. CDR3 size: 13 residues. CDR1 is SQVTM and CDR2 is ANQGSEA in the germline V gene.

This chain connects TRBV14 to TRBJ2-1; TRBD2 might be the D (6 bases). Germline CDR1 is SGHDN and CDR2 is FVKESK. CDR3 size: 16 residues. The germline V and J ends were trimmed by 4 bases and 5 bases, with 18 bases remaining between them. The CDR3 DNA reads as TGTGCCAGCAGCCCCCGTTCCGGGACTCTTAACAATGAGCAGTTCTTC. Translating it yields CASSPRSGTLNNEQFF.

The rearrangement links TRBV6-5 to TRBJ2-7, with TRBD2 matching 8 bases. Trimming took 2 bases from V and 5 from J; bases not matched to a gene: 8. CDR1 and CDR2 from the germline V gene are MNHEY and SVGAGI. The CDR3 is 15 amino acids. CDR3 sequence: CASSYTGTREDEQYF. For the CDR3, the DNA is TGTGCCAGCAGTTACACCGGGACTAGGGAGGACGAGCAGTACTTC.

This rearrangement joins TRBV7-9 to TRBJ2-2; TRBD1 agrees at 8 bases. J was trimmed by 11 bases and V by 5 bases; bases with no gene match: 16. The CDR3 sequence is 16 residues long. Germline V gives CDR1 SEHNR, CDR2 FQNEAQ (reference sequence). The CDR3 region has the DNA TGTGCCAGCAGCCCGGAGGACAGGGTCTACCGGGGTGAGCTGTTTTTT. The encoded protein is CASSPEDRVYRGELFF.

This CDR3 reads CASSESGRLLNEQFF. In nucleotides, the CDR3 is TGTGCCAGCAGTGAAAGCGGGAGGTTACTCAATGAGCAGTTCTTC. This chain joins TRBV2 and TRBJ2-1, with 9 bases matching TRBD2. CDR3 length equals 15 residues. Germline CDR1 SNHLY, CDR2 FYNNEI. V shed 2 bases and J 6 bases; nucleotides not matched to a gene: 5. Complete variable domain (other parts from reference TRBV2 and TRBJ2-1): EPEVTQTPSHQVTQMGQEVILRCVPISNHLYFYWYRQILGQKVEFLVSFYNNEISEKSEIFDDQFSVERPDGSNFTLKIRSTKLEDSAMYFCASSESGRLLNEQFFGPGTRLTVL.

This clone has just one count. This chain connects TRBV14 to TRBJ2-3; 9 bases agree with TRBD2. The CDR3 extends over 17 amino acids. The ends lost 2 bases at V and 4 bases at J; junction bases unmatched: 10. Per germline, CDR1 SGHDN and CDR2 FVKESK. The CDR3 nucleotides read TGTGCCAGCAGCCAAAGTCTAGCGGGATGGGCGGCAGATACGCAGTATTTT. It specifies CASSQSLAGWAADTQYF.